This TCR beta chain was captured by sequencing in a study of T cells in Graves' hyperthyroidism and ophthalmopathy. Study-level background: Peripheral blood specimens were obtained at initial diagnosis, prior to any treatment. The study, taken as a whole, reports: Blood also contained most expanded thyroid clonotypes above 0.001. Model-based prediction identified ophthalmopathy a median roughly 5.9 months prior to its onset.

Each 10 ml fresh peripheral blood draw supplied the PBMCs. Amplification of TCR beta CDR3 regions used RNA as the template. First-round RT-PCR with HTBI primers amplified the TCR CDR3 region. MiXCR, applied by TCRdb to the multiplex PCR reads, yields one record per CDR3 protein. The table lists 190,000 or so distinct CDR3 sequences, approximately 20% of them singletons. This clonotype was observed many times. The antigen is not known. The germline V gene has CDR1 SGHTA and CDR2 FQGNSA. CDR3 length: 14 amino acids. V shed 7 bases and J shed 7 bases, with 19 bases lying between them. This chain uses TRBV7-2 with TRBJ2-5; TRBD2 might be the D (6 bases). The source material was blood. The source of this sequence is a man aged 35 to 55 with Graves' hyperthyroidism. This CDR3 reads CASNEGGPTLTQYF. Written as DNA, the CDR3 is TGTGCCAGCAACGAAGGAGGGCCCACCTTGACCCAGTACTTC.